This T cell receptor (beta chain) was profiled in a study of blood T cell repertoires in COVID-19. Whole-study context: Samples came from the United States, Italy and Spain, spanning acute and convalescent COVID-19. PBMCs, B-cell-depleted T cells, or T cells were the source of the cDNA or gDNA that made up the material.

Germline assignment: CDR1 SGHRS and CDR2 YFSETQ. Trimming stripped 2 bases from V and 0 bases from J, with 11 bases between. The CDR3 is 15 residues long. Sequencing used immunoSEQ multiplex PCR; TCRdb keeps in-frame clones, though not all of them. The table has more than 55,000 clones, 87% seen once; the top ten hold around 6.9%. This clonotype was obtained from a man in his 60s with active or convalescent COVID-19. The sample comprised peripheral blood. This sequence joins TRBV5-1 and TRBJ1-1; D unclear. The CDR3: CASSLQSAVNTEAFF. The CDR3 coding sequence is TGCGCCAGCAGCTTACAGTCTGCCGTGAACACTGAAGCTTTCTTT.